The clone carrying this T cell receptor beta chain appeared many times. TCR beta CDR3 regions were amplified from RNA transcripts. The HTBI set primed first-round TCR CDR3 RT-PCR. TCRdb redid the calling of the multiplex PCR reads with MiXCR, one entry per CDR3 protein. The table records around 100,000 distinct CDR3 sequences, 47% of them present only once. The data derive from a study of T cells in Graves' hyperthyroidism and ophthalmopathy. The sample comprised blood. The clonotype comes from a man aged 40-49 years with Graves' hyperthyroidism.

The CDR3 protein is CASSPGRNWGDNEQYF. The DNA of the CDR3 is TGTGCCAGCAGCCCGGGCCGGAATTGGGGGGACAACGAGCAGTACTTC. This sequence joins TRBV7-9 and TRBJ2-7; D is tentatively TRBD1 or TRBD2 (6 bases each). Trimming pared 5 bases from V and 5 bases from J, leaving 22 bases between. The CDR3 length is 16 residues. Germline CDR1 SEHNR, CDR2 FQNEAQ (reference sequence). Supplemented by reference TRBV7-9 and TRBJ2-7, the full variable domain reads DTGVSQNPRHKITKRGQNVTFRCDPISEHNRLYWYRQTLGQGPEFLTYFQNEAQLEKSRLLSDRFSAERPKGSFSTLEIQRTEQGDSAMYLCASSPGRNWGDNEQYFGPGTRLTVT.